This T cell receptor (beta chain) is drawn from a study of graft-versus-host responses after intestinal transplantation. About the study: All recipients were transplanted with multivisceral, liver-intestinal, or isolated intestinal grafts. Whole-study results and caveats: Early declines in HvG clones that occurred post-transplant were associated with peak circulating GvH clone levels. The recipient marrow held GvH clones, and some of them showed up first in ileum or blood.

As to this clone: What it binds is unknown.

This CDR3 is 14 amino acids long. Germline V gene data show CDR1 as LNHNV and CDR2 as YYDKDF (reference sequence). Trimming left V 3 bases short and J 4 bases short, with 13 bases between. Sequenced by immunoSEQ multiplex PCR; TCRdb stores in-frame clones only, minus some. Here the sample spans some 130,000 clones, 95% being singletons. The chain recombines TRBV15 with TRBJ2-7, with D possibly TRBD1 on 5 matching bases. The clonotype was recovered from a human donor who received an intestinal transplant. This material consisted of unstimulated CD8+ T cells sorted from spleen or lymph node cells, taken before intestinal transplant. Here the CDR3 reads CATSSGPQGYEQYF. The CDR3 region has the DNA TGTGCCACCAGCAGCGGTCCTCAGGGATACGAGCAGTACTTC.